The 21 T cell receptor beta chains given below trace back to one sample, sequenced in a study of cytomegalovirus exposure and HLA in healthy donors. The PCR had 60 Vbeta and 13 Jbeta primers. TCRdb's copy holds only in-frame clones and misses some; the assay was immunoSEQ multiplex PCR. The table shows approximately 70,000 clones, with around three quarters occurring only once. The sample consisted of PBMCs. The receptors were sampled from a man aged 50 to 59 in good health and CMV-seronegative.

The CDR3 spells CASSSGLAGGPGTQYF. The CDR3 DNA reads TGTGCCAGCAGCTCGGGACTAGCGGGGGGGCCTGGTACGCAGTATTTT. This chain connects TRBV11-2 to TRBJ2-3; 16 bases map to TRBD2. Losses at the gene ends were 4 bases for V and 8 bases for J; bases not matched to a gene: 6. This CDR3 is built from 16 residues. The germline V gene encodes CDR1 SGHAT and CDR2 FQNNGV. Full variable domain (rest looked up from reference TRBV11-2 and TRBJ2-3): EAGVAQSPRYKIIEKRQSVAFWCNPISGHATLYWYQQILGQGPKLLIQFQNNGVVDDSQLPKDRFSAERLKGVDSTLKIQPAKLEDSAVYLCASSSGLAGGPGTQYFGPGTRLTVL.

This chain links TRBV18 with TRBJ1-1; the D gene is possibly TRBD1 (5 bases). V lost 5 bases to trimming and J lost 1 base, with 8 bases between them. Germline CDR1 KGHSH, CDR2 LQKENI. This CDR3 contains 13 residues. The DNA of the CDR3 is TGTGCCAGCTCATTTGACAGGAACACTGAAGCTTTCTTT. This sequence encodes CASSFDRNTEAFF.

In nucleotides, the CDR3 is TGTGCCAGCAGTTTACGTAGCGGGAACACAGATACGCAGTATTTT. Translation: CASSLRSGNTDTQYF. This chain links TRBV28 with TRBJ2-3, with 8 bases aligning to TRBD2. The CDR3 is 15 amino acids. Germline-derived CDR1 and CDR2 are MDHEN and SYDVKM. The V segment lost 2 bases and the J segment 2 bases; nucleotides outside the gene matches: 3.

The J gene is TRBJ2-7, the V gene TRBV10-1; 9 nucleotides match TRBD2. CDR3 length: 15 residues. V lost 3 bases, J lost 0 bases, and 3 bases stayed unmatched. Germline CDR1 reads WNHNN; CDR2 reads SYGVQD (reference sequence). The CDR3 sequence is CASSDQTSGSYEQYF. Written as DNA, the CDR3 is TGCGCCAGCAGTGACCAGACTAGCGGCTCCTACGAGCAGTACTTC.

This clone was counted a single time. The chain has TRBV14 and TRBJ1-4; D unclear. Trimming took off 4 bases at V and 4 bases at J, with 19 bases between the two ends. The CDR3 covers 17 residues. The germline V gene has CDR1 SGHDN and CDR2 FVKESK. The CDR3 here is CASSPRTGMFGNEKLFF. CDR3 coding DNA: TGTGCCAGCAGCCCACGGACGGGGATGTTTGGTAATGAAAAACTGTTTTTT.

This clone was found once. An end of the junction does not agree with germline; a read error may underlie this. The chain recombines TRBV7-7 with TRBJ2-1; possible D gene TRBD2, 5 bases. The CDR3 runs to 15 residues. CDR1 SSHAT and CDR2 FNYEAQ come from the germline V gene (reference sequence). This CDR3 is CASSSGLLSYNEQFF. The DNA of the CDR3 is TGTGCTAGCAGTTCCGGACTTCTATCCTACAATGAGCAGTTCTTC. Full variable domain (remainder filled in from reference TRBV7-7 and TRBJ2-1): GAGVSQSPRYKVTKRGQDVTLRCDPISSHATLYWYQQALGQGPEFLTYFNYEAQPDKSGLPSDRFSAERPEGSISTLTIQRTEQRDSAMYRCASSSGLLSYNEQFFGPGTRLTVL.

The V call is TRBV18, the J call TRBJ2-3, with 8 bases aligning to TRBD2. Trimming took 2 bases from V and 4 from J; bases not matched to a gene: 2. Germline V gene lookup returns CDR1 KGHSH and CDR2 LQKENI. CDR3 length: 14 amino acids. The CDR3 sequence: CASSPGAGADTQYF. For the CDR3, the DNA is TGTGCCAGCTCACCAGGAGCGGGAGCAGATACGCAGTATTTT.

The sample holds a few counts of this clone. The CDR3: CASSMKRFNQPQHF. As DNA, the CDR3 is TGTGCCAGTAGTATGAAGCGATTCAATCAGCCCCAGCATTTT. The chain carries TRBV19 and TRBJ1-5; D ambiguous. Trimming shortened V by 3 bases and J by 3 bases, and 9 bases separated the two germline ends. Germline V CDR1 and CDR2: LNHDA, SQIVND (reference sequence). The CDR3 consists of 14 residues.

Concerning this clone: One end of the junction fails to match germline, which may point to a read error. The CDR3 DNA reads as TGTGCTAGCAGCTTATTCGAGCGGGATACGCAGTATTTT. Its protein is CASSLFERDTQYF. This sequence joins TRBV7-7 and TRBJ2-3; tentative D call: TRBD2 (5 bases). Germline lookup yields CDR1 SSHAT and CDR2 FNYEAQ (reference sequence). CDR3 length equals 13 residues.

This chain connects TRBV5-1 to TRBJ1-1, with 9 bases fitting TRBD1. CDR1 and CDR2 from the germline V gene are SGHRS and YFSETQ. Germline trimming cut 4 bases from V and 0 bases from J; bases unmatched to any gene: 7. This CDR3 has 16 amino acids. CDR3 amino acids: CASSRGQGRMNTEAFF. In nucleotides, the CDR3 is TGCGCCAGCAGCCGGGGACAGGGAAGGATGAACACTGAAGCTTTCTTT.

The chain combines TRBV18 with TRBJ1-1, with D tentatively TRBD1 (6 bases). Germline CDR1 is KGHSH and CDR2 is LQKENI. The CDR3 loop spans 13 amino acids. V lost 6 bases and J lost 4, with 12 bases in between. The CDR3 sequence is CASSVGGSTEAFF. CDR3 bases: TGTGCCAGCTCGGTAGGGGGAAGCACTGAAGCTTTCTTT.

The J gene is TRBJ1-1, the V gene TRBV30; D call uncertain. Germline-derived CDR1 and CDR2 are GTSNPN and SVGIG (reference sequence). V lost 4 bases to trimming and J lost 1 base, with 10 bases between them. This CDR3 has 13 residues. CDR3 amino acids: CAWTEGTNTEAFF. DNA of the CDR3: TGTGCCTGGACAGAGGGTACGAACACTGAAGCTTTCTTT. The whole variable domain, filled in from reference TRBV30 and TRBJ1-1, reads SQTIHQWPATLVQPVGSPLSLECTVEGTSNPNLYWYRQAAGRGLQLLFYSVGIGQISSEVPQNLSASRPQDRQFILSSKKLLLSDSGFYLCAWTEGTNTEAFFGQGTRLTVV.

The chain employs TRBV7-9 and TRBJ1-2; possible D gene TRBD1, 6 bases. The ends were cut back, 1 base at V and 0 bases at J, with 18 bases in the middle. The V gene's germline CDR1 is SEHNR and CDR2 FQNEAQ (reference sequence). The CDR3 totals 18 residues. The CDR3 loop reads CASSLEGVWTESNYGYTF. The CDR3 DNA is TGTGCCAGCAGCTTAGAGGGGGTGTGGACAGAGTCTAACTATGGCTACACCTTC.

The chain joins TRBV28 to TRBJ2-6; a possible D gene is TRBD2 (5 bases). The CDR3 is 15 amino acids. The germline CDR1 and CDR2 sequences are MDHEN and SYDVKM. The V end was cut by 6 bases, the J end by 3 bases, with 12 bases between. This CDR3 is CASRARGLGANVLTF. The CDR3 DNA follows: TGTGCCAGCAGGGCCCGGGGTCTTGGGGCCAACGTCCTGACTTTC.

In nucleotides, the CDR3 is TGTGCCAGCAGCCGGGGACAGATTCGAAGACCGGCTTTCTTT. Protein: CASSRGQIRRPAFF. The rearrangement uses TRBV7-2 and TRBJ1-1; 7 bases line up with TRBD1. The CDR3 is 14 amino acids. Trimming cost V 5 bases and J 11 bases; bases outside gene matches: 14. Per the germline V gene, CDR1 is SGHTA and CDR2 is FQGNSA.

The genes are TRBV5-1 and TRBJ1-5, with a tentative D call TRBD1 (5 bases). The V gene's germline CDR1 is SGHRS and CDR2 YFSETQ. V was trimmed by 3 bases and J by 5 bases, leaving 9 bases between them. The CDR3 is 13 amino acids. CDR3 bases: TGCGCCAGCAGCTCAACGGGGGATCAGCCCCAGCATTTT. It translates to CASSSTGDQPQHF.

The chain employs TRBV5-8 and TRBJ2-7, with D possibly being TRBD2 (6 bases). V was shortened by 2 bases and J by 4 bases, with 16 bases between the two germline ends. The germline gives CDR1 SGHTS, CDR2 YDEGEE. CDR3 length: 15 amino acids. CDR3 DNA sequence: TGTGCCAGCAGCTTCGAAAGCGGGCCTTGGTACGAGCAGTACTTC. Translating gives CASSFESGPWYEQYF.

The V call is TRBV30, the J call TRBJ1-6; the D gene is possibly TRBD1 (5 bases). The germline V gene has CDR1 GTSNPN and CDR2 SVGIG (reference sequence). Trimming took 7 bases from V and 8 from J, leaving 9 bases between them. The CDR3 has 11 residues. CDR3 sequence (DNA): TGTGCCTATCTCAGGGATTCACCCCTCCACTTT. Its translation: CAYLRDSPLHF. The entire variable domain, with the rest obtained from reference TRBV30 and TRBJ1-6, is as follows: SQTIHQWPATLVQPVGSPLSLECTVEGTSNPNLYWYRQAAGRGLQLLFYSVGIGQISSEVPQNLSASRPQDRQFILSSKKLLLSDSGFYLCAYLRDSPLHFGNGTRLTVT.

The chain is built from TRBV30 and TRBJ2-2, with TRBD2 identical over 9 bases. The CDR3 loop spans 13 amino acids. CDR1 is GTSNPN and CDR2 is SVGIG in the germline V gene (reference sequence). J was trimmed by 10 bases and V by 2 bases; bases with no gene match: 5. As DNA, the CDR3 is TGTGCCTGGAGTCGTGAGCGGGGGGTGGAGCTGTTTTTT. Translating it yields CAWSRERGVELFF.

The chain is built from TRBV15 and TRBJ1-5; the D is unclear. Deletions cut 3 bases from V and 0 bases from J, with 6 bases between. Germline CDR1 reads LNHNV; CDR2 reads YYDKDF (reference sequence). The CDR3 has 14 residues. The CDR3 bases are TGTGCCACCAGCAGGGACTATAGCAATCAGCCCCAGCATTTT. Amino acid sequence: CATSRDYSNQPQHF.

The rearrangement joins TRBV6-8 to TRBJ1-4; tentatively, D is TRBD1 (5 bases). Trimming took 0 bases from V and 7 from J, leaving 21 bases between them. Germline V gene sequence: CDR1 MNHGY, CDR2 SAAAGT. The CDR3 spans 18 residues. The CDR3 here is CASSYSTGVVIGTEKLFF. CDR3 DNA sequence: TGTGCCAGCAGTTACTCGACGGGGGTAGTCATAGGGACTGAAAAACTGTTTTTT.